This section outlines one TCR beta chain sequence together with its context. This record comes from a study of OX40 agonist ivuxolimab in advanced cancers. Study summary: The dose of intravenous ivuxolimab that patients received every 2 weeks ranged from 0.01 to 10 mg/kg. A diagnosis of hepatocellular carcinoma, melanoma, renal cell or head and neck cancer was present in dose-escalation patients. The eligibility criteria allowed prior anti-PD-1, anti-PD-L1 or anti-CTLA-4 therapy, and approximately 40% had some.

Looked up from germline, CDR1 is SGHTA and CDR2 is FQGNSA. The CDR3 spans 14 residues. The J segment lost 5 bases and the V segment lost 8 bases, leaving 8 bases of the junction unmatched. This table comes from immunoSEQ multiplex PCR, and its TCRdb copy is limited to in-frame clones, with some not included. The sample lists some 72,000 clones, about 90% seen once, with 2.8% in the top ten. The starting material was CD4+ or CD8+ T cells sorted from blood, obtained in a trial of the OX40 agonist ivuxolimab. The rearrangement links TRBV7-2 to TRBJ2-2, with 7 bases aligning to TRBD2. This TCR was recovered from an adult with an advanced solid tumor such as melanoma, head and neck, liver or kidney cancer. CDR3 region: CASSVGGKTGELFF. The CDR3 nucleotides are TGTGCCAGCTCAGTGGGGGGGAAGACCGGGGAGCTGTTTTTT.